Following are 17 T cell receptor beta chains from one sample sequenced in a study of cytomegalovirus exposure and HLA in healthy donors. The PCR ran on 60 Vbeta and 13 Jbeta primers. TCRdb keeps only in-frame clones here, not all; method: immunoSEQ multiplex PCR. The table for this sample gives approximately 34,000 clones. Sequenced: PBMCs. All receptors derive from a woman aged 40-49 years in good health and CMV-seropositive.

V and J are TRBV7-2 and TRBJ2-1, with a weak D call TRBD2 (7 bases). The germline V and J ends were trimmed by 0 bases and 10 bases, with 25 bases remaining between them. CDR1 is SGHTA, CDR2 FQGNSA, per germline. CDR3 size: 18 residues. CDR3 DNA sequence: TGTGCCAGCAGCTTAGCGGGGGGCCAGCGGGACGGCATCCGGGAGCAGTTCTTC. Protein: CASSLAGGQRDGIREQFF.

The rearrangement links TRBV5-6 to TRBJ2-1; D might be TRBD1 (6 bases). Germline lookup yields CDR1 SGHDT and CDR2 YYEEEE. The V gene lost 4 bases and the J gene lost 9 bases, with 14 bases spanning the gap. The length of the CDR3 is 13 residues. The CDR3 reads CASSLGQPPEQFF. As DNA, the CDR3 is TGTGCCAGCAGCCTTGGACAGCCCCCTGAGCAGTTCTTC.

The V gene is TRBV6-1, the J gene TRBJ2-3; 8 bases align to TRBD2. Germline V gene data show CDR1 as MNHNS and CDR2 as SASEGT. This CDR3 spans 15 amino acids. With 6 bases clipped from V and 2 bases from J, the junction kept 7 bases outside the gene matches. CDR3 in DNA: TGTGCCAGCAGGGGGGGTAGCGGGGCCACAGATACGCAGTATTTT. As protein: CASRGGSGATDTQYF.

V usage is TRBV4-1 and J usage is TRBJ1-4; D perhaps matches TRBD1 (6 bases). The CDR3 is 14 residues long. Germline CDR1 and CDR2: MGHRA and YSYEKL. The V end was cut by 0 bases, the J end by 8 bases, with 10 bases between. The CDR3 nucleotides are TGCGCCAGCAGCCAAGAAAGGACAGACGAAAAACTGTTTTTT. Protein: CASSQERTDEKLFF.

The chain couples TRBV5-1 to TRBJ2-1, with 12 nucleotides matching TRBD2. V lost 5 bases and J lost 1; bases outside the gene matches: 4. This CDR3 comprises 16 residues. CDR1 SGHRS and CDR2 YFSETQ come from the germline V gene. The CDR3 spells CASSQLAGGSYNEQFF. Here the CDR3 DNA reads TGCGCCAGCAGTCAACTAGCGGGGGGATCCTACAATGAGCAGTTCTTC.

The chain uses TRBV19 and TRBJ1-1; D gene uncertain. The germline V and J ends were trimmed by 5 bases and 4 bases, with 11 bases remaining between them. CDR3 length: 13 residues. CDR1 is LNHDA, CDR2 SQIVND, per germline (reference sequence). Here the CDR3 reads CASSLAEGTEAFF. CDR3 bases: TGTGCCAGTAGTCTAGCGGAGGGCACTGAAGCTTTCTTT.

This sequence joins TRBV4-1 and TRBJ1-2; D not certain. V was clipped by 4 bases and J by 4 bases, with 13 bases between them. Germline lookup yields CDR1 MGHRA and CDR2 YSYEKL. The CDR3 is 14 amino acids. Here the CDR3 reads CASSLLSSPYGYTF. In nucleotides, the CDR3 is TGCGCCAGCAGCCTCCTCTCCAGTCCCTATGGCTACACCTTC.

The V and J genes are TRBV27 and TRBJ2-1; D might be TRBD2 (5 bases). The CDR3 has 14 residues. V gave up 7 bases and J gave up 9 bases, with 19 bases separating them. Germline loops: CDR1 MNHEY, CDR2 SMNVEV (reference sequence). The CDR3 loop is CASIRLASMGEQFF. The CDR3 DNA is TGTGCCAGCATTAGGCTAGCTAGTATGGGTGAGCAGTTCTTC.

The chain is built from TRBV27 and TRBJ1-2; TRBD1 matches 7 bases. Losses at the gene ends were 3 bases for V and 8 bases for J; bases not matched to a gene: 3. There are 12 residues in the CDR3. CDR1 is MNHEY and CDR2 is SMNVEV in the germline V gene (reference sequence). The CDR3 coding sequence is TGTGCCAGCAGTTTTACAGGGGACGGCTACACCTTC. This sequence encodes CASSFTGDGYTF.

The J gene is TRBJ2-1, the V gene TRBV5-1; 9 bases map to TRBD2. Germline-derived CDR1 and CDR2 are SGHRS and YFSETQ. J lost 7 bases, V lost 0 bases, and 5 bases had no gene match. This CDR3 has 15 amino acids. For the CDR3, the DNA is TGCGCCAGCAGCTTGGGCGGGGGACTAGCAAATGAGCAGTTCTTC. Protein product: CASSLGGGLANEQFF.

V gene TRBV7-3 combines with J gene TRBJ1-1; 8 bases fit TRBD1. J lost 4 bases, V lost 5 bases, and 6 bases had no gene match. CDR1 SGHTA and CDR2 FQGTGA come from the germline V gene. The CDR3 length is 14 residues. Written as DNA, the CDR3 is TGTGCCAGCAGCCCAGGGGGCGGGGGCACTGAAGCTTTCTTT. Protein: CASSPGGGGTEAFF.

The chain is built from TRBV11-1 and TRBJ2-5; D might be TRBD1 (6 bases). This CDR3 contains 15 residues. Trimming left V 1 base short and J 1 base short, with 10 bases between. From germline, CDR1 is SGHAT and CDR2 FQDESV (reference sequence). CDR3: CASSLDATGQETQYF. CDR3 nucleotide sequence: TGTGCCAGCAGCTTAGATGCGACAGGCCAAGAGACCCAGTACTTC.

This sequence joins TRBV7-2 and TRBJ1-2, with 8 nucleotides matching TRBD1. V lost 5 bases, J lost 4 bases, and 6 bases stayed unmatched. Germline V CDR1 and CDR2: SGHTA, FQGNSA. The CDR3 runs 14 residues. The DNA of the CDR3 is TGTGCCAGCAGCGCTATGACAGGGGTCTATGGCTACACCTTC. It yields the protein CASSAMTGVYGYTF.

The CDR3 spells CASSPMAGGSQETQYF. DNA of the CDR3: TGTGCCAGCTCACCAATGGCGGGAGGTTCCCAAGAGACCCAGTACTTC. V gene TRBV18 combines with J gene TRBJ2-5, with TRBD2 matching 8 bases. The junction had 6 bases not matched to a gene; V was cut back by 2 bases and J by 1 base. The CDR3 is 16 amino acids. CDR1 KGHSH and CDR2 LQKENI come from the germline V gene.

About this clone itself: Other DNA sequences in the same sample also yield this CDR3. The V call is TRBV5-1, the J call TRBJ1-5; possibly TRBD1 for D (5 bases). Looked up from germline, CDR1 is SGHRS and CDR2 is YFSETQ. The V end lost 4 bases, the J end lost 5 bases, and 13 bases lay between the germline ends. CDR3 length equals 14 residues. The CDR3 here is CASSPGGTDQPQHF. The CDR3, as DNA: TGCGCCAGCAGCCCGGGGGGAACGGATCAGCCCCAGCATTTT.

The V call is TRBV6-5, the J call TRBJ2-7, with 8 bases lining up with TRBD1. CDR1 and CDR2 from the germline V gene are MNHEY and SVGAGI. The ends lost 9 bases at V and 3 bases at J; junction bases unmatched: 7. This CDR3 contains 13 residues. The CDR3 region has the DNA TGTGCCAGTCAGACAGGGGCCGACTACGAGCAGTACTTC. It yields the protein CASQTGADYEQYF.

This CDR3 reads CASRLTQVESPLHF. The DNA of the CDR3 is TGTGCCAGCAGGCTCACACAGGTCGAATCACCCCTCCACTTT. V usage is TRBV2 and J usage is TRBJ1-6; weak D call: TRBD1 (5 bases). V was clipped by 6 bases and J by 10 bases, with 16 bases between them. The CDR3 loop spans 14 amino acids. Looked up from germline, CDR1 is SNHLY and CDR2 is FYNNEI. Based on the CDR3 plus reference TRBV2 and TRBJ1-6, the full variable domain is EPEVTQTPSHQVTQMGQEVILRCVPISNHLYFYWYRQILGQKVEFLVSFYNNEISEKSEIFDDQFSVERPDGSNFTLKIRSTKLEDSAMYFCASRLTQVESPLHFGNGTRLTVT.